The 8 T cell receptor beta chains presented below share a single source sample, sequenced in a study of human T cells and chemical hapten exposure. Specified time point: pre-sensitization, week 0. Treatment of the sample: therapeutic diphenylcyclopropenone sensitization with weekly scalp DPC. TCRdb recomputed calls from the RACE reads with MiXCR, one row per CDR3 protein. The table includes about 110,000 distinct CDR3 sequences, around 12% detected once. Here the sequenced sample was whole blood, taken in connection with sensitization to the hapten diphenylcyclopropenone (DPC). Receptors originate from a woman aged 50 to 60 with alopecia areata. Some clones in this sample may be carry-over from other donors' samples.

This clonotype was counted between two and nine times. The rearrangement links TRBV6-1 to TRBJ2-7; 9 bases are a match to TRBD1. Germline assignment: CDR1 MNHNS and CDR2 SASEGT. The CDR3 has 13 residues. With V trimmed by 6 bases and J by 6 bases, 6 bases remained unmatched. In DNA, the CDR3 is TGTGCCAGCAGCGAGGACAGGGGTGGCGAGCAGTACTTC. Its protein product is CASSEDRGGEQYF.

This clonotype was picked up a small number of times. V gene TRBV28 combines with J gene TRBJ2-3; 13 bases fit TRBD2. From germline, CDR1 is MDHEN and CDR2 SYDVKM. This CDR3 is built from 16 residues. Trimming at V came to 6 bases and at J to 5 bases, leaving 8 bases not matched to a gene. The CDR3 bases are TGTGCCAGCAGCGGAATAGGACTAGCGGGAGTAGATACGCAGTATTTT. It translates to CASSGIGLAGVDTQYF.

The chain couples TRBV7-6 to TRBJ2-3; D is unclear. This CDR3 has 13 residues. Germline CDR1 SGHVS, CDR2 FNYEAQ. V lost 0 bases and J 5 bases, leaving 6 bases between the germline ends. The CDR3 loop is CASSLARQDTQYF. The CDR3 DNA reads as TGTGCCAGCAGCTTAGCGCGTCAAGATACGCAGTATTTT.

This chain links TRBV6-2 or TRBV6-3 with TRBJ2-5; no clear D. CDR1 MNHEY and CDR2 SVGEGT come from the germline V gene. This CDR3 comprises 14 residues. The germline V and J ends were trimmed by 4 bases and 1 base, with 10 bases remaining between them. CDR3 protein: CASSLSGPQETQYF. The CDR3, as DNA: TGTGCCAGCAGTTTATCCGGGCCCCAAGAGACCCAGTACTTC.

V usage is TRBV15 and J usage is TRBJ2-7; D is possibly TRBD1 (6 bases). Trimming pared 0 bases from V and 2 bases from J, leaving 8 bases between. Germline V gene data show CDR1 as LNHNV and CDR2 as YYDKDF (reference sequence). This CDR3 is 14 amino acids long. The CDR3 sequence is CATSREAGAYEQYF. In DNA form, the CDR3 reads TGTGCCACCAGCAGAGAGGCAGGGGCCTACGAGCAGTACTTC.

In its sample, this clonotype was seen a few times. The chain links TRBV28 to TRBJ2-1; 12 bases fit TRBD2. Germline values: CDR1 MDHEN, CDR2 SYDVKM. The J segment lost 5 bases and the V segment lost 6 bases, leaving 8 bases of the junction unmatched. The CDR3 is made up of 16 amino acids. DNA for the CDR3: TGTGCCAGCAGCCGAGGGACTAGCGGGTTCCACAATGAGCAGTTCTTC. This translates into CASSRGTSGFHNEQFF.

This clonotype was counted only a few times. V and J are TRBV6-5 and TRBJ2-3; a possible D gene is TRBD2 (6 bases). CDR3 size: 16 residues. V was trimmed by 2 bases and J by 5 bases, leaving 17 bases between them. Germline CDR1 MNHEY, CDR2 SVGAGI. The CDR3 here is CASSYRRVPFEDTQYF. CDR3 DNA sequence: TGTGCCAGCAGTTACAGGAGGGTCCCCTTTGAAGATACGCAGTATTTT.

The genes are TRBV7-9 and TRBJ1-4; no reliable D call. V shed 5 bases and J shed 4 bases, with 8 bases lying between them. The CDR3 has 13 residues. Germline V CDR1 and CDR2: SEHNR, FQNEAQ (reference sequence). The CDR3 protein is CASSPDGNEKLFF. The CDR3 DNA follows: TGTGCCAGCAGCCCTGACGGTAATGAAAAACTGTTTTTT.